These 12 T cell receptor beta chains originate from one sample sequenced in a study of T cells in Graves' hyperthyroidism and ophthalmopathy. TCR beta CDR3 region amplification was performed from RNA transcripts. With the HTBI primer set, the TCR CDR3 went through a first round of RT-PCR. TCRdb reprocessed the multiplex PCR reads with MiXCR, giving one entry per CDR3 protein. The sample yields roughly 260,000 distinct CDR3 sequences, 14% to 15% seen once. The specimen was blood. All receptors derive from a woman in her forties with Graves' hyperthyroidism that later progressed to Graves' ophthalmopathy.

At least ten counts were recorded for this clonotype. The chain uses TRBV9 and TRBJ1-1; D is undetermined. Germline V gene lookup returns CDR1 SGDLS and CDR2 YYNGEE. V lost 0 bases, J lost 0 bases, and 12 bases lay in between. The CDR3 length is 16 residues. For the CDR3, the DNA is TGTGCCAGCAGCGTAGGGGCGGGTCTTATGAACACTGAAGCTTTCTTT. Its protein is CASSVGAGLMNTEAFF.

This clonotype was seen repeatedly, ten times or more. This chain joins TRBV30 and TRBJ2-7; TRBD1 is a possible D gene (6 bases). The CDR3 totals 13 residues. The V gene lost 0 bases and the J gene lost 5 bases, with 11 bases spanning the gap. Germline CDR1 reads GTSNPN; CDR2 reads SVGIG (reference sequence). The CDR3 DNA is TGTGCCTGGAGTGTAAGGGGGAAGGACGAGCAGTACTTC. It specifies CAWSVRGKDEQYF.

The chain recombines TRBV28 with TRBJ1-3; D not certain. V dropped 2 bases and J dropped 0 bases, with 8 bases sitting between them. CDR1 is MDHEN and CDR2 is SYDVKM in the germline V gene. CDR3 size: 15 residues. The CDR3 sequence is CASSLRIGSGNTIYF. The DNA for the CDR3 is TGTGCCAGCAGTTTACGGATTGGCTCTGGAAACACCATATATTTT.

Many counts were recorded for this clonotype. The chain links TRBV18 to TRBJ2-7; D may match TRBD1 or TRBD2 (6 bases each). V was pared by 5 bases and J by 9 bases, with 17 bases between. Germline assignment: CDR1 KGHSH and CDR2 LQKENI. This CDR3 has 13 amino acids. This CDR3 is CASSSRGQGWQYF. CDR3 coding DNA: TGTGCCAGCTCATCCCGGGGGCAGGGGTGGCAGTACTTC.

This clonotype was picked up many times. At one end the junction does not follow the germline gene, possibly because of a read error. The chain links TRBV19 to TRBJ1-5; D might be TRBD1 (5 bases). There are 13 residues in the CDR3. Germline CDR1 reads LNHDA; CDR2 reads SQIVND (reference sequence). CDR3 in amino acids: CASSQGYNQPQHF. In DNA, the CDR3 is TGTGCGAGTAGTCAGGGTTACAATCAGCCCCAGCATTTT.

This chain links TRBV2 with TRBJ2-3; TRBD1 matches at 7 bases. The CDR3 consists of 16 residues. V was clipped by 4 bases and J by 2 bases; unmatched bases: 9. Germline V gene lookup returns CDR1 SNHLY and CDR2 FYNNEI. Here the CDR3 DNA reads TGTGCCAGCAGTGCCCAAACAGGGGTCCCCACAGATACGCAGTATTTT. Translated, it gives CASSAQTGVPTDTQYF.

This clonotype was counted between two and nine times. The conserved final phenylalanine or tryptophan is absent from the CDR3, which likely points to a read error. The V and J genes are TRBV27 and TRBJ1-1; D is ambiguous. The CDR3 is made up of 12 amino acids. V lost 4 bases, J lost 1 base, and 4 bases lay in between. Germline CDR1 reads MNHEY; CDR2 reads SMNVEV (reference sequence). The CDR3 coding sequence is TGTGCCAGCAGTTCCCCGAACACTGAAGCTTTCCTT. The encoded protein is CASSSPNTEAFL.

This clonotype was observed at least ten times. The CDR3 nucleotides read TGTGCCAGCAGTGACAAATATAGCAATCAGCCCCAGCATTTT. Protein sequence: CASSDKYSNQPQHF. The genes are TRBV2 and TRBJ1-5, with D hard to call. Germline loops: CDR1 SNHLY, CDR2 FYNNEI. CDR3 length equals 14 residues. The V end was cut by 3 bases, the J end by 0 bases, with 6 bases between.

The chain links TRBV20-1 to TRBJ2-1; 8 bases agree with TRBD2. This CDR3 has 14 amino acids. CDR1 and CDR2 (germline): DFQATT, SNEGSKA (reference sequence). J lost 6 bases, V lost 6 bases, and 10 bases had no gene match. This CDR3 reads CSAFALAVINEQFF. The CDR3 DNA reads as TGCAGTGCCTTCGCACTAGCGGTTATCAATGAGCAGTTCTTC.

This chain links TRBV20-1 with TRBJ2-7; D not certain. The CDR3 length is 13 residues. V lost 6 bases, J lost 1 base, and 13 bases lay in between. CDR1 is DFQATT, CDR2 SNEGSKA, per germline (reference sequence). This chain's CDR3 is CSANYAESYEQYF. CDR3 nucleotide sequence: TGCAGTGCGAACTATGCGGAATCCTACGAGCAGTACTTC.

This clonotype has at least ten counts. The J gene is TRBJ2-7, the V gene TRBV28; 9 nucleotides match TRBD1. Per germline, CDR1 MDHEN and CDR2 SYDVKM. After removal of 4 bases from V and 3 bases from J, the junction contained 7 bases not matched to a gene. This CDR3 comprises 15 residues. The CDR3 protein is CASSSTGTGNYEQYF. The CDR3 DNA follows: TGTGCCAGCAGTTCTACCGGGACAGGGAACTACGAGCAGTACTTC.

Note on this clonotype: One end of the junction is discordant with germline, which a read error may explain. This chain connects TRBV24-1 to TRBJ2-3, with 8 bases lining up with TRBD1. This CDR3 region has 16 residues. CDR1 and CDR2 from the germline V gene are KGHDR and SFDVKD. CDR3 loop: CAASDPGGVSTDTQYF. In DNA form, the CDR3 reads TGTGCCGCCAGTGATCCAGGGGGCGTTAGCACAGATACGCAGTATTTT.